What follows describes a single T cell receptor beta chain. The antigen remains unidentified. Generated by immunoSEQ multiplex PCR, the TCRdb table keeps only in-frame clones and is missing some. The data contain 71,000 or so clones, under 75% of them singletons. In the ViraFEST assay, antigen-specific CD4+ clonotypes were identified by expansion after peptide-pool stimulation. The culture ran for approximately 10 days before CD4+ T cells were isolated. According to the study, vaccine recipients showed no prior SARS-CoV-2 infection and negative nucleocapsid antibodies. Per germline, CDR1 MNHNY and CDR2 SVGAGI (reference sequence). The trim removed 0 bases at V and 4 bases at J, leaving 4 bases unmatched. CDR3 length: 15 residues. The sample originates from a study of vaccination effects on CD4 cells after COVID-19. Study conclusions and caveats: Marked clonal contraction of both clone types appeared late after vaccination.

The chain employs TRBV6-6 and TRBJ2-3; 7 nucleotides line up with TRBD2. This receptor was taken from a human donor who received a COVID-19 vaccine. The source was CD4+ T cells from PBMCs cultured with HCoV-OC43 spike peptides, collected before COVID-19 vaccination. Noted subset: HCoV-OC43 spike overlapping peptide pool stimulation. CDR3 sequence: CASSYSSGVADTQYF. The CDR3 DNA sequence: TGTGCCAGCAGTTACTCGAGCGGGGTGGCAGATACGCAGTATTTT.